This T cell receptor beta chain was found in a study of T cell clonality in common variable immunodeficiency. The V gene lost 1 base and the J gene lost 1 base, with 8 bases spanning the gap. The germline V gene has CDR1 SGHTA and CDR2 FQGNSA. The CDR3 length is 14 residues. Overall study findings and caveats: Compared with controls, CVID subjects had fewer shared TCRbeta clones.

The table came from immunoSEQ multiplex PCR; TCRdb's copy has only in-frame clones and leaves some out. The sample shows 50,000 to 60,000 clones, none of them appearing just once. This clone was counted ten times or more. Antigen specificity is unknown. The sequence runs out 3 residues before the end of the CDR3; the remainder is reconstructed from the germline J gene. Material: peripheral blood mononuclear cells. V is TRBV7-2 and J is TRBJ2-7; D is unclear. This TCR was sampled from a person between 18 and 75 years old in good health. The CDR3 bases that were read are TGTGCCAGCAGCTTAGGCGCGGCTTCCTACGAG. Translated, it gives CASSLGAASYE. The full CDR3 protein is CASSLGAASYEQYF.